This TCR beta chain was sequenced during a study of T cells expressing NK-cell markers. In the study overall: It was sorted CD3+CD56-NKG2C+, CD3+CD56+NKG2C- and CD3+CD56+NKG2C+ T cells that provided the TCR beta repertoires.

As regards this clonotype: Its matching antigen is unknown.

TCRdb reworked the 5' RACE reads into one entry per CDR3 protein, no DNA. This sample contains 550,000 to 600,000 distinct CDR3 sequences. In germline, CDR1 is MNHNS, CDR2 SASEGT. The CDR3 spans 16 residues. Findings and limits, study-wide: NKG2C+ dominant clonotypes from 5 to 7 donors made up about 1.0-7.5% of CD8+ T cells. Topping the CD3+CD56-NKG2C+ fraction as well were these clonotypes, in a handful of donors.

This receptor was taken from a man in his late teens or twenties in good health. Sequencing used blood T cells: a sorted CD56 or NKG2C T cell subset, CD4+ or CD8+ T cells, or bulk PBMC T cells (not recorded which). J is TRBJ2-1 and V is TRBV6-1; with no DNA, the TCRdb D assignment of TRBD2 cannot be verified. The CDR3 loop reads CASSEVWAGGYNEQFF.